This record concerns one TCR beta chain sequence. This record comes from a study of blood T cell repertoires in COVID-19. Study details: COVID-19 samples from acute and convalescent phases originated in the United States, Italy and Spain. T cells, B-cell-depleted T cells, or PBMCs provided the cDNA or gDNA that served as material.

Germline V gene sequence: CDR1 SEHNR, CDR2 FQNEAQ (reference sequence). This CDR3 is built from 14 residues. Unmatched junction bases numbered 7, after V lost 6 bases and J lost 7 bases. Recruited during active infection, patients (from Seattle) were subsequently followed longitudinally. Under the authors' procedure: It was from reference gene primer amplification that nucleated cell counts were estimated. Only in-frame clones appear in the TCRdb table, and some are missing; sequencing was by immunoSEQ multiplex PCR. The DNA gave D and trimming, while V, J and clone size come from that table. The sample records approximately 300,000 clones, roughly nine tenths being singletons.

The source of this sequence is a woman aged 25 to 39 with COVID-19, enrolled during active disease. V and J are TRBV7-9 and TRBJ1-4; 8 positions match TRBD1. Sequencing was done on a sample of peripheral blood. The CDR3 spells CASSRQGAGEKLFF. The CDR3 DNA is TGTGCCAGCAGTCGCCAGGGGGCGGGTGAAAAACTGTTTTTT.